Shown below are 17 T cell receptor beta chains from a single sample sequenced in a study of control samples from healthy donors and cancer patients. Clones were sequenced by immunoSEQ multiplex PCR, and TCRdb holds only the in-frame ones, with some missing. The table lists roughly 95,000 clones, approximately 91% of them singletons. Input material: blood. The receptors shown here come from a woman aged 25 to 39 in good health.

CDR3 in amino acids: CAWSEGVGAGELFF. CDR3 coding DNA: TGTGCCTGGAGTGAGGGTGTTGGCGCCGGGGAGCTGTTTTTT. The chain carries TRBV30 and TRBJ2-2; D gene unclear. This CDR3 has 14 amino acids. Between the trimmed V and J ends, which lost 1 base and 6 bases, there was a span of 12 bases. Germline loops: CDR1 GTSNPN, CDR2 SVGIG (reference sequence).

This clone was seen once. The chain couples TRBV30 to TRBJ1-2; TRBD1 is a possible D gene (6 bases). Trimming shortened V by 5 bases and J by 3 bases, and 19 bases separated the two germline ends. This CDR3 is built from 15 residues. Germline V gene sequence: CDR1 GTSNPN, CDR2 SVGIG (reference sequence). This chain's CDR3 is CAWGVGGAVYYGYTF. As DNA, the CDR3 is TGTGCCTGGGGAGTAGGGGGGGCCGTCTACTATGGCTACACCTTC. Complete variable domain (other parts from reference TRBV30 and TRBJ1-2): SQTIHQWPATLVQPVGSPLSLECTVEGTSNPNLYWYRQAAGRGLQLLFYSVGIGQISSEVPQNLSASRPQDRQFILSSKKLLLSDSGFYLCAWGVGGAVYYGYTFGSGTRLTVV.

The chain uses TRBV29-1 and TRBJ2-5, with D perhaps assigned TRBD1 or TRBD2 (5 bases each). The CDR3 spans 12 residues. CDR1 is SQVTM and CDR2 is ANQGSEA in the germline V gene. The ends were cut back, 2 bases at V and 4 bases at J, with 8 bases in the middle. The CDR3 protein is CSVERGGETQYF. The CDR3 DNA follows: TGCAGCGTTGAACGGGGCGGAGAGACCCAGTACTTC.

Worth noting for this clone: This same CDR3 is encoded by further DNA sequences in the sample. The rearrangement joins TRBV18 to TRBJ2-2; D remains ambiguous. Per the germline V gene, CDR1 is KGHSH and CDR2 is LQKENI. This CDR3 spans 13 amino acids. V lost 1 base to trimming and J lost 3 bases, with 3 bases between them. The CDR3 loop reads CASSPLDTGELFF. CDR3 coding DNA: TGTGCCAGCTCACCACTAGACACCGGGGAGCTGTTTTTT.

This rearrangement joins TRBV5-1 to TRBJ2-1; 7 bases are a match to TRBD1. J was trimmed by 7 bases and V by 4 bases; bases with no gene match: 8. Looked up from germline, CDR1 is SGHRS and CDR2 is YFSETQ. The CDR3 has 14 amino acids. The CDR3 is CASSPGTESNEQFF. For the CDR3, the DNA is TGCGCCAGCAGCCCCGGGACAGAGAGTAATGAGCAGTTCTTC.

This chain joins TRBV4-2 and TRBJ1-5, with D unclear. The CDR3 totals 14 residues. Germline CDR1 and CDR2: LGHNA and YNFKEQ. V was shortened by 0 bases and J by 1 base, with 4 bases between the two germline ends. CDR3 in DNA: TGTGCCAGCAGCCAAGAAACAAGCAATCAGCCCCAGCATTTT. Its protein product is CASSQETSNQPQHF.

This chain links TRBV3-1 (or the pseudogene TRBV3-2) with TRBJ1-5; D is undetermined. V lost 0 bases and J 7 bases, leaving 7 bases between the germline ends. This CDR3 is 13 amino acids long. The germline CDR1 and CDR2 sequences are LGHDT and YNNKEL (reference sequence). The CDR3 DNA reads as TGTGCCAGCAGCCAAGATCGGAGGCAGCCCCAGCATTTT. Residues: CASSQDRRQPQHF.

The rearrangement links TRBV2 to TRBJ2-7, with D maybe TRBD1 (5 bases). Germline CDR1 reads SNHLY; CDR2 reads FYNNEI. This CDR3 has 14 residues. Deletions cut 7 bases from V and 5 bases from J, with 18 bases between. CDR3 protein: CASTQGVGNNEQYF. CDR3 bases: TGTGCCAGCACTCAAGGGGTAGGGAATAACGAGCAGTACTTC.

The rearrangement links TRBV27 to TRBJ2-1, with 11 bases matching TRBD2. CDR1 is MNHEY and CDR2 is SMNVEV in the germline V gene (reference sequence). V lost 7 bases to trimming and J lost 6 bases; unmatched junction nucleotides: 5. CDR3 size: 14 residues. The CDR3 sequence is CASIPGTSGNEQFF. CDR3 in DNA: TGTGCCAGCATTCCGGGGACTAGCGGCAATGAGCAGTTCTTC.

This sequence joins TRBV9 and TRBJ2-3; tentatively, D is TRBD2 (5 bases). The CDR3 covers 16 residues. Germline CDR1 reads SGDLS; CDR2 reads YYNGEE. V lost 0 bases, J lost 0 bases, and 11 bases lay in between. CDR3 bases: TGTGCCAGCAGCGTAGCTCCGGGATCTAGCACAGATACGCAGTATTTT. Protein sequence: CASSVAPGSSTDTQYF. The entire variable domain, with the rest obtained from reference TRBV9 and TRBJ2-3, is as follows: DSGVTQTPKHLITATGQRVTLRCSPRSGDLSVYWYQQSLDQGLQFLIQYYNGEERAKGNILERFSAQQFPDLHSELNLSSLELGDSALYFCASSVAPGSSTDTQYFGPGTRLTVL.

The V call is TRBV6-5, the J call TRBJ1-3; D call uncertain. V was clipped by 6 bases and J by 2 bases, with 11 bases between them. There are 14 residues in the CDR3. Germline CDR1 reads MNHEY; CDR2 reads SVGAGI. The CDR3 loop reads CASRPLGTGNTIYF. For the CDR3, the DNA is TGTGCCAGCAGACCCCTGGGGACTGGAAACACCATATATTTT.

This chain links TRBV28 with TRBJ1-2; perhaps TRBD1 as D (6 bases). Trimming cost V 2 bases and J 4 bases, with 17 bases left between them. This CDR3 comprises 16 residues. Germline V gene data show CDR1 as MDHEN and CDR2 as SYDVKM. The CDR3 loop reads CASSLNPSQGIYGYTF. The CDR3, as DNA: TGTGCCAGCAGTTTAAACCCCAGCCAGGGGATCTATGGCTACACCTTC.

This sequence joins TRBV7-2 and TRBJ2-1; weak D call: TRBD2 (5 bases). CDR3 size: 13 residues. V was clipped by 4 bases and J by 7 bases, with 11 bases between them. Germline V gene sequence: CDR1 SGHTA, CDR2 FQGNSA. The CDR3 loop reads CASSYDPGNEQFF. The DNA of the CDR3 is TGTGCCAGCAGCTACGACCCGGGGAATGAGCAGTTCTTC.

The CDR3 DNA sequence: TGTGCCAGCAGCCCACGACAGGGTCGCACTGAAGCTTTCTTT. It yields the protein CASSPRQGRTEAFF. The rearrangement uses TRBV7-9 and TRBJ1-1; 7 bases match TRBD1. This CDR3 comprises 14 residues. Germline CDR1 and CDR2: SEHNR and FQNEAQ (reference sequence). V was clipped by 5 bases and J by 4 bases; unmatched bases: 7.

The genes are TRBV4-1 and TRBJ2-2; TRBD1 aligns across 7 bases. The CDR3 loop spans 16 amino acids. With 4 bases clipped from V and 0 bases from J, the junction kept 5 bases outside the gene matches. Germline CDR1 is MGHRA and CDR2 is YSYEKL. Written as DNA, the CDR3 is TGCGCCAGCAGCCGAAAGGGGGCGCCGAACACCGGGGAGCTGTTTTTT. The encoded protein is CASSRKGAPNTGELFF.

This rearrangement joins TRBV28 to TRBJ1-2; D call uncertain. CDR1 MDHEN and CDR2 SYDVKM come from the germline V gene. This CDR3 has 16 amino acids. V was clipped by 5 bases and J by 2 bases, with 18 bases between them. The DNA of the CDR3 is TGTGCCAGCAGTCTCCTCCCCCGGACGGCGAACTATGGCTACACCTTC. Its protein product is CASSLLPRTANYGYTF.

This sequence joins TRBV6-5 and TRBJ2-1; perhaps TRBD1 as D (6 bases). This CDR3 comprises 14 residues. From germline, CDR1 is MNHEY and CDR2 SVGAGI. V was pared by 5 bases and J by 0 bases, with 8 bases between. CDR3 in amino acids: CASSTGSSYNEQFF. CDR3 bases: TGTGCCAGCAGTACAGGGAGCTCCTACAATGAGCAGTTCTTC.